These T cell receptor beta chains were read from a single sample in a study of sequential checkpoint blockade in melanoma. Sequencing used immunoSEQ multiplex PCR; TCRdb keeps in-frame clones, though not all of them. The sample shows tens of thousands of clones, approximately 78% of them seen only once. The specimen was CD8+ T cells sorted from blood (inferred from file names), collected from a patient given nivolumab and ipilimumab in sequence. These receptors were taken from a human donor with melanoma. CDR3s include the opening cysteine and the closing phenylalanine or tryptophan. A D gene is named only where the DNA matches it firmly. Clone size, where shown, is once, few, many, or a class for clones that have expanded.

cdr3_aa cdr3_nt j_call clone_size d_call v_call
CASSFGTADYGYTF TGTGCCAGCAGCTTCGGGACAGCAGACTATGGCTACACCTTC TRBJ1-2 - TRBD1 TRBV5-6
CASSFGGVTEAFF TGCGCCAGCAGCTTTGGAGGGGTCACTGAAGCTTTCTTT TRBJ1-1 - - TRBV5-1
CASSLRGSYGYTF TGTGCCAGTAGTCTCAGGGGTTCTTATGGCTACACCTTC TRBJ1-2 - - TRBV19
CASSVVTGGIRANYGYTF TGTGCCAGCAGCGTAGTCACAGGGGGAATTCGGGCTAACTATGGCTACACCTTC TRBJ1-2 - TRBD1 TRBV9
CASSVIAGPTYNEQFF TGTGCCAGCAGCGTCATAGCGGGACCCACCTACAATGAGCAGTTCTTC TRBJ2-1 - TRBD2 TRBV25-1
CASSFSTSGSEQYF TGTGCCAGCAGTTTTTCGACTAGCGGATCCGAGCAGTACTTC TRBJ2-7 - TRBD2 TRBV27
CASSPGLAGGTIYEQYF TGTGCCAGCAGCCCGGGACTAGCGGGGGGAACCATTTACGAGCAGTACTTC TRBJ2-7 - TRBD2 TRBV5-4
CASSFVGLSESSYNEQFF TGTGCCAGCAGTTTCGTGGGACTTTCGGAAAGCTCCTACAATGAGCAGTTCTTC TRBJ2-1 - - TRBV28
CASRLARTGGSHEQYF TGTGCAAGTCGCCTAGCGAGGACAGGGGGCTCTCACGAGCAGTACTTC TRBJ2-7 - - TRBV12-2
CASSLAEFGETQYF TGCGCCAGCAGCTTGGCCGAATTCGGGGAGACCCAGTACTTC TRBJ2-5 few - TRBV5-1
CASSLSGVYEQYF TGTGCCAGCAGCCTCTCCGGGGTCTACGAGCAGTACTTC TRBJ2-7 - - TRBV7-6
CASSPRTGGGQETQYF TGTGCCAGCAGCCCACGGACAGGGGGCGGGCAAGAGACCCAGTACTTC TRBJ2-5 - TRBD1 TRBV7-9
CASSLIDRGYEQYF TGTGCCAGCAGTTTAATAGACAGGGGCTACGAGCAGTACTTC TRBJ2-7 - TRBD1 TRBV27
CASSSAGTGDSYEQYF TGTGCCAGCAGCTCGGCCGGGACAGGGGATTCCTACGAGCAGTACTTC TRBJ2-7 - TRBD1 TRBV7-8
CASSPSGVVDGYTF TGTGCCAGCTCACCATCGGGGGTGGTTGATGGCTACACCTTC TRBJ1-2 - - TRBV18
CASSLAGLAGEGYTGELFF TGCGCCAGCAGCTTGGCGGGACTAGCGGGAGAGGGGTACACCGGGGAGCTGTTTTTT TRBJ2-2 - TRBD2 TRBV5-1
CASSGLAGGPDTQYF TGTGCCAGCAGTGGACTAGCGGGGGGGCCAGATACGCAGTATTTT TRBJ2-3 - TRBD2 TRBV6-1
CASSGDRAGNTIYF TGTGCCAGCAGTGGGGACAGGGCTGGAAACACCATATATTTT TRBJ1-3 - TRBD1 TRBV25-1
CASSPGTGRYGYTF TGCGCCAGCAGCCCAGGGACAGGGCGCTATGGCTACACCTTC TRBJ1-2 medium-sized TRBD1 TRBV4-3
CASSQTLDRGGYEQYF TGCGCCAGCAGCCAAACCCTGGACAGGGGAGGCTACGAGCAGTACTTC TRBJ2-7 - TRBD1 TRBV4-3
CASSSEQVYNEQFF TGTGCCAGCAGTTCTGAACAGGTTTACAATGAGCAGTTCTTC TRBJ2-1 - - TRBV6-5
CASKPGQGLAYEQYF TGTGCCAGCAAACCCGGACAGGGATTAGCTTACGAGCAGTACTTC TRBJ2-7 - TRBD1 TRBV27
CASSLIPGTGELFF TGTGCCAGCAGCTTAATCCCGGGAACCGGGGAGCTGTTTTTT TRBJ2-2 - - TRBV11-2
CASSLTTSAETQYF TGTGCCAGCAGCTTAACTACCAGCGCGGAGACCCAGTACTTC TRBJ2-5 - - TRBV7-9
CASSVDGQSYEQYF TGTGCCAGCAGCGTAGATGGACAGAGCTACGAGCAGTACTTC TRBJ2-7 - - TRBV9
CASSQRTVLYEQYF TGCGCCAGCAGCCAGAGGACAGTACTCTACGAGCAGTACTTC TRBJ2-7 - - TRBV4-1
CASSSLRGPGETQYF TGTGCCAGCAGCTCCCTGCGGGGGCCGGGGGAGACCCAGTACTTC TRBJ2-5 - - TRBV7-6
CASSGGLAEETQYF TGTGCCAGCAGCGGGGGACTAGCGGAAGAGACCCAGTACTTC TRBJ2-5 - TRBD2 TRBV7-9
CASAWGTNEQYF TGTGCTAGTGCCTGGGGGACAAACGAGCAGTACTTC TRBJ2-7 - - TRBV12-5
CASSRQGLRGNTIYF TGTGCCAGCAGCCGACAGGGATTAAGGGGAAACACCATATATTTT TRBJ1-3 - TRBD1 TRBV6-1